Listed here are 12 T cell receptor beta chains from one sample, sequenced in a study of T cell responses to AZD1222 COVID-19 vaccine. Assay: immunoSEQ multiplex PCR; the TCRdb copy retains only in-frame clones and omits some. The data hold some 200,000 clones, with 85% to 90% observed a single time. Material: peripheral blood, obtained on day 0 of AZD1222 vaccination. The receptor set was obtained from an adult in good health.

This clone was recorded only once. The V gene is TRBV5-1, the J gene TRBJ2-5; D not resolved. The V gene's germline CDR1 is SGHRS and CDR2 YFSETQ. V was trimmed by 2 bases and J by 5 bases, leaving 10 bases between them. The CDR3 runs 13 residues. The CDR3 loop is CASSFSSLETQYF. In nucleotides, the CDR3 is TGCGCCAGCAGCTTTAGTAGTTTGGAGACCCAGTACTTC. Using reference TRBV5-1 and TRBJ2-5 for the parts outside the CDR3, the full variable domain is KAGVTQTPRYLIKTRGQQVTLSCSPISGHRSVSWYQQTPGQGLQFLFEYFSETQRNKGNFPGRFSGRQFSNSRSEMNVSTLELGDSALYLCASSFSSLETQYFGPGTRLLVL.

The genes are TRBV7-9 and TRBJ1-5; 9 positions match TRBD1. CDR1 is SEHNR, CDR2 FQNEAQ, per germline (reference sequence). The CDR3 runs 15 residues. J gave up 5 bases and V 3 bases, and 5 bases lay outside the gene matches. This CDR3 reads CASSFGTGLDQPQHF. Written as DNA, the CDR3 is TGTGCCAGCAGCTTTGGGACAGGGCTTGATCAGCCCCAGCATTTT.

The chain links TRBV6-2 or TRBV6-3 to TRBJ2-7; possibly TRBD2 for D (6 bases). V was clipped by 3 bases and J by 0 bases, with 12 bases between them. Looked up from germline, CDR1 is MNHEY and CDR2 is SVGEGT. CDR3 length: 15 residues. The CDR3 DNA reads as TGTGCCAGCAGTTATGTTAGCGGTGACTCCTACGAGCAGTACTTC. Translation gives CASSYVSGDSYEQYF.

The V call is TRBV12-3 or TRBV12-4, the J call TRBJ1-1; tentatively, D is TRBD1 (5 bases). Trimming cost V 6 bases and J 6 bases, with 8 bases left between them. The CDR3 has 11 amino acids. CDR3 loop: CASSRGAEAFF. CDR3 nucleotides: TGTGCCAGCAGCCGGGGGGCTGAAGCTTTCTTT.

The chain is built from TRBV5-1 and TRBJ1-5, with a possible D match to TRBD1 (5 bases). The CDR3 is 15 residues long. Germline lookup yields CDR1 SGHRS and CDR2 YFSETQ. The V end lost 0 bases, the J end lost 6 bases, and 13 bases lay between the germline ends. CDR3 loop: CASSLDGGPGQPQHF. CDR3 coding DNA: TGCGCCAGCAGCTTGGACGGGGGACCGGGTCAGCCCCAGCATTTT.

In this sample, this clone turned up once. This rearrangement joins TRBV7-8 to TRBJ1-5; 8 bases are shared with TRBD1. Trimming at V came to 1 base and at J to 5 bases, leaving 7 bases not matched to a gene. Germline CDR1 SGHVS, CDR2 FQNEAQ. The CDR3 length is 16 residues. In DNA, the CDR3 is TGTGCCAGCAGCTTAGGGGGACAGGTATCCCATCAGCCCCAGCATTTT. Residues: CASSLGGQVSHQPQHF.

This CDR3 is CSVGGGDRVLHTEAFF. CDR3 coding DNA: TGCAGCGTTGGAGGAGGGGACAGGGTTTTACACACTGAAGCTTTCTTT. The V and J genes are TRBV29-1 and TRBJ1-1; 9 nucleotides align to TRBD1. The CDR3 is 16 amino acids. V gave up 4 bases and J gave up 3 bases; unmatched junction bases: 12. CDR1 is SQVTM, CDR2 ANQGSEA, per germline.

This chain connects TRBV6-1 to TRBJ1-5; no clear D. Per the germline V gene, CDR1 is MNHNS and CDR2 is SASEGT. The CDR3 spans 15 residues. Trimming took off 1 base at V and 3 bases at J, with 10 bases between the two ends. The CDR3 DNA reads TGTGCCAGCAGTGAAGGTGGTAGGGACAATCAGCCCCAGCATTTT. This encodes CASSEGGRDNQPQHF.

The chain employs TRBV6-5 and TRBJ1-4; D uncertain. The CDR3 spans 15 residues. CDR1 and CDR2 (germline): MNHEY, SVGAGI. The V end was cut by 6 bases, the J end by 4 bases, with 15 bases between. The CDR3 spells CASRPTGPHNEKLFF. CDR3 DNA: TGTGCCAGCAGACCCACCGGCCCACATAATGAAAAACTGTTTTTT.

The V and J genes are TRBV19 and TRBJ1-1, with D maybe TRBD1 (5 bases). This CDR3 has 14 residues. The germline V gene encodes CDR1 LNHDA and CDR2 SQIVND (reference sequence). Trimming stripped 7 bases from V and 3 bases from J, with 15 bases between. This chain's CDR3 is CASTTPGAYTEAFF. The CDR3 nucleotides read TGTGCCAGTACTACGCCCGGGGCGTACACTGAAGCTTTCTTT.

A remark on this clone: Other DNA variants within this sample encode the same CDR3. The chain links TRBV6-5 to TRBJ1-2; no firm D call. The CDR3 spans 13 residues. Germline lookup yields CDR1 MNHEY and CDR2 SVGAGI. V was trimmed by 2 bases and J by 2 bases, leaving 6 bases between them. The CDR3 DNA is TGTGCCAGCAGTTACGCCCAGAACTATGGCTACACCTTC. Translating gives CASSYAQNYGYTF.

The chain combines TRBV4-1 with TRBJ1-1; a weak D match, TRBD1 (6 bases). CDR1 is MGHRA and CDR2 is YSYEKL in the germline V gene. V lost 1 base and J 3 bases, leaving 12 bases between the germline ends. The CDR3 is made up of 15 amino acids. In DNA, the CDR3 is TGCGCCAGCAGCCAAGTTTTTTCAGGGGACACTGAAGCTTTCTTT. Translated: CASSQVFSGDTEAFF.